The T cell receptor (beta chain) under discussion was sequenced for a study of T cell repertoires in cytomegalovirus infection. Turning to the study itself: Shared public TCR beta signatures pointed to both CMV infection and a matching HLA type.

CDR1 is SGHTA, CDR2 FQGNSA, per germline. The V gene end was trimmed by 1 base and the J gene end by 0 bases; junction bases not matched to a gene: 6. CDR3 size: 16 residues. To note about this clonotype: No antigen is known for it.

Points from the study as a whole: In two of eight donors, the top clonotype was HLA-C-restricted CMV-specific. Frequencies of public TCR beta families were cumulated, and this identified carriers of CMV plus the relevant HLA.

A single record per CDR3 protein comes from TCRdb applying MiXCR to the reads. The sample lists 450,000 to 650,000 distinct CDR3 sequences, 40% occurring once. This rearrangement joins TRBV7-2 to TRBJ2-7, with 7 nucleotides matching TRBD2. Sequencing used cultured PBMCs, obtained from culture after CMV antigen stimulation. The clonotype was recovered from a human donor in good health (CMV status not recorded). Some clones in this sample may be carry-over from other donors' samples. Written as DNA, the CDR3 is TGTGCCAGCAGCTTAGTAGGGACTACCTACTCCTACGAGCAGTACTTC. Translation: CASSLVGTTYSYEQYF.